This T cell receptor beta chain comes out of a study of control samples from healthy donors and cancer patients. Germline-derived CDR1 and CDR2 are SGHNT and YENEEA. The CDR3 covers 14 residues. Unmatched junction bases numbered 4, after V lost 5 bases and J lost 3 bases. Repertoires were generated with immunoSEQ multiplex PCR, while TCRdb's copy carries only in-frame clones and drops some. The sample consists of around 180,000 clones, approximately 94% of them appearing once. Sample: blood. This chain links TRBV11-3 with TRBJ2-5; TRBD1 agrees at 9 bases. This receptor was identified in a woman younger than 30 in good health. This CDR3 is CASSPRTGEETQYF. DNA for the CDR3: TGTGCCAGCAGCCCGCGGACAGGGGAAGAGACCCAGTACTTC.